This is a list of T cell receptor beta chains from one sample in a study of Ad26.COV2.S vaccination and SARS-CoV-2 variants. TCRdb keeps only in-frame clones here, not all; method: immunoSEQ multiplex PCR. The sample records more than 150,000 clones, 87% being singletons. Sample: peripheral blood, taken after recovery from COVID-19. Receptors were obtained from a human donor who had recovered from COVID-19. The CDR3 runs from the conserved cysteine through the conserved F or W. D genes are given only for firm matches. Clone size is shown for a subset of rows, as once, few, many or a class of expanded clone.

NA	TRBV29-1	NA	TRBJ1-2	TGCAGCGTTGGGGACGTTCTGTACGACTATGGCTACACCTTC	CSVGDVLYDYGYTF
NA	TRBV30	once	TRBJ1-1	TGTGCCTGGAGTGTACTAGAGGGGCCGCACACTGAAGCTTTCTTT	CAWSVLEGPHTEAFF
TRBD2	TRBV7-6	NA	TRBJ2-7	TGTGCCAGCAGCTCCCGTGCTAGCGGGGGGGCTGGGGGCACCTACGAGCAGTACTTC	CASSSRASGGAGGTYEQYF
NA	TRBV27	few	TRBJ2-2	TGTGCCAGTTCACCGGCCTATTTAGACGGGGAGCTGTTTTTT	CASSPAYLDGELFF
NA	TRBV15	NA	TRBJ1-2	TGTGCCACCAGCAGAGATCGACAGTATGGCTACACCTTC	CATSRDRQYGYTF
TRBD1	TRBV12-5	NA	TRBJ1-2	TGTGCTAGTGCCGCGGGCGGGGACAGGTTTCCCTACACCTTC	CASAAGGDRFPYTF
NA	TRBV5-1	NA	TRBJ2-7	TGCGCCAGCAGCTTGGCGGGCAAGTCCTACGAGCAGTACTTC	CASSLAGKSYEQYF
NA	TRBV27	NA	TRBJ2-2	TGTGCCAGCATCGAAGGATTCGGGAGTAACACCGGGGAGCTGTTTTTT	CASIEGFGSNTGELFF
TRBD1	TRBV7-2	once	TRBJ1-6	TGTGCCAGCAGCTCCAGGGGGCCCTTCGGGAATTCACCCCTCCACTTT	CASSSRGPFGNSPLHF
NA	TRBV10-2	NA	TRBJ2-1	TGCGCCAGCAGTGAGTCGGTGCGACCGGACTCCTACAATGAGCAGTTCTTC	CASSESVRPDSYNEQFF
NA	TRBV3-1/TRBV3-2	NA	TRBJ1-5	TGTGCCAGCAGCCCCCCCGCGGGGGGGTTAGATCAGCCCCAGCATTTT	CASSPPAGGLDQPQHF
NA	TRBV6-1	few	TRBJ1-3	TGTGCCAGCAGTGCCCCGGGACCAAGCTCTGGAAACACCATATATTTT	CASSAPGPSSGNTIYF
NA	TRBV6-2/TRBV6-3	NA	TRBJ2-5	TGTGCCAGCAGCCCCCAGGAGACCCAGTACTTC	CASSPQETQYF
NA	TRBV12-3/TRBV12-4	once	TRBJ1-2	TGTGCCAGCAGTCAGGGGAACTATGGCTACACCTTC	CASSQGNYGYTF
TRBD2	TRBV4-1	few	TRBJ2-7	TGCGCCAGCAGCCAAGAGGGAACTAGCGGTTCCTACGAGCAGTACTTC	CASSQEGTSGSYEQYF
NA	TRBV1	NA	TRBJ2-1	TGCACCAGCAGCCAAATCCAGCGGGCGGGGAATGAGCAGTTCTTC	CTSSQIQRAGNEQFF
TRBD1	TRBV13	NA	TRBJ2-5	TGTGCCAGCAGCTCAGGGGGCGCGGGAGAGACCCAGTACTTC	CASSSGGAGETQYF
TRBD2	TRBV11-2	NA	TRBJ2-7	TGTGCCAGCAGCGGTAGCGGGGGAGCCTACGAGCAGTACTTC	CASSGSGGAYEQYF
TRBD2	TRBV7-9	NA	TRBJ2-1	TGTGCCAGCAGCTTTGCGGGAGACTCCTACAATGAGCAGTTCTTC	CASSFAGDSYNEQFF
TRBD2	TRBV27	once	TRBJ2-1	TGTGCCAGCAGTTGGGTCCCTGTCGCGGGGGGGCCAAATGAGCAGTTCTTC	CASSWVPVAGGPNEQFF
NA	TRBV5-1	NA	TRBJ2-7	TGCGCCAGCAGCCCTCAGGGTTACCCCTACGAGCAGTACTTC	CASSPQGYPYEQYF
NA	TRBV5-1	NA	TRBJ1-3	TGCGCCAGCAGCTTGGAGGGCACGAGCTCTGGAAACACCATATATTTT	CASSLEGTSSGNTIYF
TRBD1	TRBV5-5	few	TRBJ1-6	TGTGCCAGCAGCCCGGGACAGGGAGGAAGTTCACCCCTCCACTTT	CASSPGQGGSSPLHF